This T cell receptor beta chain was retrieved from a study of T cell changes during pregnancy in multiple sclerosis. This CDR3 region has 13 residues. CDR1 LNHDA and CDR2 SQIVND come from the germline V gene (reference sequence). V was cut by 4 bases and J by 4 bases, with 8 bases left in between. Sequenced by immunoSEQ multiplex PCR; TCRdb stores in-frame clones only, minus some. The table lists 52,000 or so clones, 75% to 90% of them singletons. This sample comprised CD4+ T cells from peripheral blood mononuclear cells, obtained in the first trimester of pregnancy. This chain connects TRBV19 to TRBJ2-1; no clear D. The origin of this receptor is a female donor with multiple sclerosis, enrolled in a pregnancy study. CDR3 protein: CASSTTVYNEQFF. CDR3 in DNA: TGTGCCAGTAGTACTACTGTATACAATGAGCAGTTCTTC.